Below are 22 T cell receptor beta chains sequenced from a single sample in a study of tissue T cells after allogeneic stem cell transplantation. Produced via immunoSEQ multiplex PCR; TCRdb's table is partial and in-frame only. This sample yields around 3,900 clones, of which 50% are seen a single time; about 11% belongs to the top ten. The time point was: mouse harvest day 7 after allogeneic transplant. Each mouse received 10^7 T-cell-depleted marrow cells plus 10^6 splenic CD5+ T cells by tail vein. Material: lymph node tissue. The origin of the receptors is a female BALB/c mouse given C57BL/6 T cells with graft-versus-host disease after an allogeneic hematopoietic cell transplant.

On this clone: Germline and genes here are mouse. Read coverage stops 1 residue before the CDR3 terminus; the germline J gene supplies the remainder. The V gene is TRBV1, the J gene TRBJ2-4; D ambiguous. This CDR3 comprises 13 residues. CDR1 NSQYPW and CDR2 LRSPGD come from the germline V gene (reference sequence). Trimming removed 8 bases from V and 1 base from J, with 10 bases in between. The CDR3 is CTCGGRGQNTLYF. The sequenced CDR3 bases are TGCACCTGCGGAGGGAGAGGTCAAAACACCTTGTAC.

In regard to this clone: Mouse gene names apply. Partial CDR3 DNA: TGCACCTGCAGTGCAGATAGGCATACAAACACAGAAGTCTTC. It translates to CTCSADRHTNTEVF. The CDR3 in full is CTCSADRHTNTEVFF. The chain is built from TRBV1 and TRBJ1-1; D is undetermined. Read coverage stops 1 residue before the CDR3 terminus; the germline J gene supplies the remainder. Germline loops: CDR1 NSQYPW, CDR2 LRSPGD (reference sequence). V was clipped by 0 bases and J by 0 bases, with 8 bases between them. CDR3 length: 15 residues.

Note on this clone: Genes and germline come from the mouse. The read halts 1 residue ahead of the CDR3 end, with the missing end drawn from the germline J gene. V is TRBV26 and J is TRBJ2-3, with D possibly matching TRBD1 (5 bases). V lost 4 bases, J lost 0 bases, and 8 bases lay in between. Germline V gene sequence: CDR1 KGHPV, CDR2 FQNQEV (reference sequence). The CDR3 totals 14 residues. CDR3 protein: CASSRQPSAETLYF. The CDR3 DNA, read in part, is TGTGCCAGCAGTCGACAGCCTAGTGCAGAAACGCTGTAT.

This clone was detected once. Germline and genes: mouse. The CDR3 end is not reached by the read, which stops 1 residue before it; the germline J gene fills it in. The chain has TRBV23 and TRBJ2-4; the table assigns TRBD2, which was not confirmed against the DNA. CDR1 KGHTA and CDR2 FQNQQP come from the germline V gene. There are 15 residues in the CDR3. The CDR3: CSSSADWGSQNTLYF. The sequenced CDR3 bases are TGCTCCAGCAGTGCTGACTGGGGGAGTCAAAACACCTTGTAC.

Remarks on this clone: The gene names given are mouse names. The read finishes 1 residue shy of the CDR3 end, and the germline J gene is used to complete it. The chain uses TRBV3 and TRBJ2-2; no reliable D call. This CDR3 spans 15 amino acids. Trimming took 4 bases from V and 0 from J, leaving 9 bases between them. Germline V gives CDR1 SNHLY, CDR2 FYNGKV (reference sequence). This CDR3 is CASSSLQSNTGQLYF. The CDR3 DNA, read in part, is TGTGCCAGCAGCTCACTTCAGTCAAACACCGGGCAGCTCTAC.

As regards this clone: Genes here carry mouse names. Coverage ceases 1 residue before the CDR3 finishes, and the germline J gene fills in the end. The chain combines TRBV13-1 with TRBJ1-6, with unresolved D. TRBJ1-6 qualifies as an ORF whose function is uncertain. Germline V gene data show CDR1 as NSHNY and CDR2 as SYGAGN. The germline V and J ends were trimmed by 2 bases and 5 bases, with 8 bases remaining between them. The CDR3 contains 14 residues. The CDR3 region is CASSDGNDNSPLYF. The covered CDR3 bases are TGTGCCAGCAGTGACGGGAATGATAATTCGCCCCTCTAC.

On this clone: Genes here carry mouse names. The CDR3 end is not reached by the read, which stops 1 residue before it; the germline J gene fills it in. The chain recombines TRBV23 with TRBJ2-2; the listed D gene, TRBD2, was not tested against the DNA. Germline V gene sequence: CDR1 KGHTA, CDR2 FQNQQP. The CDR3 is made up of 16 amino acids. The CDR3 bases that were read are TGCTCCAGCAGTCAATCCGGGGGGGCAAACACCGGGCAGCTCTAC. It translates to CSSSQSGGANTGQLY. The full CDR3 is CSSSQSGGANTGQLYF.

On this clone: Mouse names are used for the genes. The missing CDR3 end, 1 residue past where the read stops, is filled in from the germline J gene. This chain links TRBV23 with TRBJ1-1. Looked up from germline, CDR1 is KGHTA and CDR2 is FQNQQP. This CDR3 spans 13 amino acids. The DNA read from the CDR3 is TGCTCCAGCAGTCCGGGACGGAACACAGAAGTCTTC. Amino acids: CSSSPGRNTEVF. The full CDR3 sequence reads CSSSPGRNTEVFF.

This clone was found a few times. Each gene name is a mouse one. The CDR3 end is not reached by the read, which stops 1 residue before it; the germline J gene fills it in. The V and J genes are TRBV31 and TRBJ1-1, with D maybe TRBD1 (5 bases). The length of the CDR3 is 13 residues. The ends were cut back, 0 bases at V and 4 bases at J, with 9 bases in the middle. Per germline, CDR1 GKSSPN and CDR2 SITVG. The CDR3 sequence is CAWSLIGATEVFF. The CDR3 bases that were read are TGTGCCTGGAGTCTAATCGGGGCCACAGAAGTCTTC.

A note on this clone: Mouse gene names apply. The CDR3 here is CASSFTGSAETLYF. The part of the CDR3 DNA that was read is TGTGCAAGCAGCTTCACTGGTAGTGCAGAAACGCTGTAT. This chain links TRBV16 with TRBJ2-3; a possible D gene is TRBD2 (5 bases). The read ends 1 residue before the CDR3 terminus; that terminus is restored from the germline J gene. From germline, CDR1 is SGHSA and CDR2 FRNQAP. This CDR3 has 14 amino acids. The V and J ends lost 3 bases and 0 bases respectively, with 7 bases between them.

Concerning this clone itself: Genes and germline are mouse. The CDR3 end is not reached by the read, which stops 1 residue before it; the germline J gene fills it in. The chain recombines TRBV14 with TRBJ1-3, with D unresolved. The V end was cut by 2 bases, the J end by 0 bases, with 6 bases between. This CDR3 has 14 residues. CDR1 is SGHDT, CDR2 FRDEAV, per germline. The part of the CDR3 DNA that was read is TGTGCCAGCAGTTTAATCAATTCTGGAAATACGCTCTAT. Translating it yields CASSLINSGNTLY. The entire CDR3 protein reads CASSLINSGNTLYF.

This clone was seen more than once but under ten times. Gene labels here are mouse ones. The read terminates 1 residue ahead of where the CDR3 ends, so the germline J gene completes it. The chain recombines TRBV12-2 with TRBJ2-5; 14 bases match TRBD2. This CDR3 contains 17 residues. The V gene's germline CDR1 is SGHLS and CDR2 HYDKME. Trimming at V came to 4 bases and at J to 0 bases, leaving 5 bases not matched to a gene. CDR3 bases read: TGTGCCAGCTCCACCGGGACTGGGGGGGCTAACCAAGACACCCAGTAC. It encodes CASSTGTGGANQDTQY. The full CDR3 sequence reads CASSTGTGGANQDTQYF.

This clone was seen only a few times. The genes are named according to mouse. The read falls 1 residue short of the CDR3 end, and the missing part is taken from the germline J gene. The chain employs TRBV5 and TRBJ2-7; D gene ambiguous. Germline CDR1 is LGHNA and CDR2 is YNLKQL (reference sequence). V was cut by 1 base and J by 5 bases, with 3 bases left in between. This CDR3 is built from 11 residues. The CDR3: CASSQGDEQYF. The sequenced part of the CDR3 DNA is TGTGCCAGCAGCCAAGGGGATGAACAGTAC.

About this clone: The genes are named according to mouse. The read falls 1 residue short of the CDR3 end, and the missing part is taken from the germline J gene. The chain joins TRBV3 to TRBJ1-4; the D is unclear. The CDR3 contains 14 residues. Germline CDR1 and CDR2: SNHLY and FYNGKV (reference sequence). V lost 4 bases, J lost 0 bases, and 6 bases lay in between. This chain's CDR3 is CASSSTISNERLFF. CDR3 DNA, as far as it was read: TGTGCCAGCAGCTCGACAATTTCCAACGAAAGATTATTT.

In regard to this clone: Genes and germline are mouse. The DNA ends 1 residue before the CDR3 does, and the rest of the CDR3 is filled in from the germline J gene. The V gene is TRBV31, the J gene TRBJ2-3; no clear D. Trimming removed 3 bases from V and 0 bases from J, with 4 bases in between. The CDR3 runs 12 residues. The germline V gene has CDR1 GKSSPN and CDR2 SITVG. The CDR3 sequence is CAWRDSAETLYF. CDR3 DNA (partial): TGTGCCTGGAGGGACAGTGCAGAAACGCTGTAT.

This clone is medium-sized in the sample. Germline and genes: mouse. The CDR3 extends 1 residue past the end of the read, so its final part is completed from the germline J gene. This chain joins TRBV13-3 and TRBJ2-7, with 7 bases lining up with TRBD1. Germline loops: CDR1 NNHDY, CDR2 SYVADS. The V segment lost 4 bases and the J segment 4 bases; nucleotides outside the gene matches: 5. This CDR3 is 13 amino acids long. CDR3 in amino acids: CASSRDRTYEQYF. The sequenced CDR3 bases are TGTGCCAGCAGTCGGGACAGAACATATGAACAGTAC.

This clone occurred a few times. The gene symbols are mouse symbols. Read sequence stops 1 residue before the CDR3 end, and the germline J gene provides the missing end. The rearrangement joins TRBV2 to TRBJ2-4; D might be TRBD2 (6 bases). This CDR3 has 16 amino acids. Germline CDR1 is LGHNA and CDR2 is YSYQKL. With 0 bases removed from V and 2 bases from J, the gap between germline ends came to 12 bases. CDR3: CASSQEDGTYQNTLYF. The DNA read from the CDR3 is TGTGCCAGCAGCCAAGAAGACGGGACTTATCAAAACACCTTGTAC.

Concerning this clone: Gene names and germline match the mouse. The read terminates 1 residue ahead of where the CDR3 ends, so the germline J gene completes it. This chain joins TRBV13-3 and TRBJ2-1; D is unresolved. V lost 2 bases to trimming and J lost 5 bases, with 5 bases between them. Germline V gene sequence: CDR1 NNHDY, CDR2 SYVADS. The CDR3 totals 12 residues. This CDR3 reads CASSDTDAEQFF. CDR3 DNA, as far as it was read: TGTGCCAGCAGTGACACAGATGCTGAGCAGTTC.

This clone was detected only a few times. The listed genes are named as in mouse. Coverage ceases 1 residue before the CDR3 finishes, and the germline J gene fills in the end. This chain uses TRBV29 with TRBJ2-7; 8 bases map to TRBD1. With 2 bases clipped from V and 4 bases from J, the junction kept 1 base outside the gene matches. The germline gives CDR1 MSHET, CDR2 SYDVDS. CDR3 length: 13 residues. The CDR3 is CASSLQGAYEQYF. The sequenced CDR3 bases are TGTGCTAGCAGTTTACAGGGGGCTTATGAACAGTAC.

Concerning this clone itself: Gene names are the mouse ones. The read finishes 1 residue shy of the CDR3 end, and the germline J gene is used to complete it. This sequence joins TRBV1 and TRBJ2-5, with D possibly TRBD2 on 6 matching bases. In germline, CDR1 is NSQYPW, CDR2 LRSPGD (reference sequence). The CDR3 covers 16 residues. Trimming took off 0 bases at V and 0 bases at J, with 10 bases between the two ends. The DNA read from the CDR3 is TGCACCTGCAGTGCAGAGGGGGGTCTTAACCAAGACACCCAGTAC. Protein: CTCSAEGGLNQDTQY. The whole CDR3 protein reads CTCSAEGGLNQDTQYF.

About this clone: Gene names follow the mouse nomenclature. The read finishes 1 residue shy of the CDR3 end, and the germline J gene is used to complete it. V gene TRBV13-3 combines with J gene TRBJ2-4; possible D gene TRBD2, 6 bases. CDR3 length equals 14 residues. CDR1 and CDR2 from the germline V gene are NNHDY and SYVADS. Trimming cost V 5 bases and J 0 bases, with 10 bases left between them. CDR3 in amino acids: CASSATGSQNTLYF. The CDR3 DNA, read in part, is TGTGCCAGCAGCGCGACTGGAAGTCAAAACACCTTGTAC.

In this sample, this clone turned up a few times. Genes and germline come from the mouse. The CDR3 end lies 1 residue beyond the end of the read and is filled in from the germline J gene. V usage is TRBV23 and J usage is TRBJ2-7; the D segment call TRBD2 is taken from the table without a DNA check. There are 15 residues in the CDR3. Looked up from germline, CDR1 is KGHTA and CDR2 is FQNQQP. The part of the CDR3 DNA that was read is TGCTCCAGCAGTCAATCGGGGACTGGGGGTTATGAACAGTAC. This sequence encodes CSSSQSGTGGYEQY. The full CDR3 reads CSSSQSGTGGYEQYF.